Reported below is one TCR beta chain. Here immunoSEQ multiplex PCR was the method, and the copy in TCRdb shows in-frame clones only, minus some. This sample has 200,000 to 250,000 clones, with under 90% found just once. The CDR3 runs 13 residues. The V gene's germline CDR1 is MNHEY and CDR2 SVGAGI. Trimming stripped 6 bases from V and 3 bases from J, with 9 bases between. The entry originates in a study of blood T cell repertoires in COVID-19. On the study more broadly: Italy, Spain and the United States were the sources of the convalescent and acute COVID-19 samples.

This TCR came from a woman of 80 years or more with acute or convalescent COVID-19. The chain has TRBV6-5 and TRBJ1-5; unclear D gene. The sample taken for sequencing was peripheral blood. This CDR3 is CASSLDFNQPQHF. For the CDR3, the DNA is TGTGCCAGCAGCTTGGACTTCAATCAGCCCCAGCATTTT.